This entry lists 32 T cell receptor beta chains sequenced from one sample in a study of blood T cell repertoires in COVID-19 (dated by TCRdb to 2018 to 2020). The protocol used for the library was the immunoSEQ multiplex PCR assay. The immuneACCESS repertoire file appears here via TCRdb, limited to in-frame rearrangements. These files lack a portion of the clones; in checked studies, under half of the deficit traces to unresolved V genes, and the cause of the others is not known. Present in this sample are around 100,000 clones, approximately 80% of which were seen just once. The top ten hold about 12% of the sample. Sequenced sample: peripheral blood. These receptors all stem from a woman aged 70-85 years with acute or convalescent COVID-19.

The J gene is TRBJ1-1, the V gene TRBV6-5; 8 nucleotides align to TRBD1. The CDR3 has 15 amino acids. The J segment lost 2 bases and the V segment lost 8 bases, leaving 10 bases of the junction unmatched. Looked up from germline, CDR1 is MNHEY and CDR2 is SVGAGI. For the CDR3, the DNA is TGTGCCAGCGGGTCGGCGGGACAGGATAACACTGAAGCTTTCTTT. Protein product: CASGSAGQDNTEAFF.

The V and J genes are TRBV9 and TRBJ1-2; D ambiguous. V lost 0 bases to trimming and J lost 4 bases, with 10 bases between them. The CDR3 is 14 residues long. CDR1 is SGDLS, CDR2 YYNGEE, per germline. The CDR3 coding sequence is TGTGCCAGCAGCGTAGGGGAGGGTCGCTATGGCTACACCTTC. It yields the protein CASSVGEGRYGYTF.

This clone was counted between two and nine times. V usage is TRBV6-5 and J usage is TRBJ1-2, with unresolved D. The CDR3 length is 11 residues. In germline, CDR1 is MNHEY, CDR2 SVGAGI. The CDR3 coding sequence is TGTAACACGCGGGGTAGAAGTGGCTACACCTTC. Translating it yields CNTRGRSGYTF.

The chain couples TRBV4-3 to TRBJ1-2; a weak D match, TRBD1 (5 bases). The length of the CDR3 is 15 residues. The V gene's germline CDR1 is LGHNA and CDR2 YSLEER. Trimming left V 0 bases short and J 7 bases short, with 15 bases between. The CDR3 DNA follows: TGCGCCAGCAGCCAAGATAGCGGGAGGGACGGTGGCTACACCTTC. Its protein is CASSQDSGRDGGYTF.

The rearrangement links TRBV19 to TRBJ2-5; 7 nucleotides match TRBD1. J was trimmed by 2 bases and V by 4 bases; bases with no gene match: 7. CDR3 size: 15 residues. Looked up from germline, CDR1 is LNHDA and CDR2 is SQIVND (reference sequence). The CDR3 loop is CASSSGMGQQETQYF. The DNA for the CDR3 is TGTGCCAGTAGTAGCGGAATGGGACAGCAAGAGACCCAGTACTTC.

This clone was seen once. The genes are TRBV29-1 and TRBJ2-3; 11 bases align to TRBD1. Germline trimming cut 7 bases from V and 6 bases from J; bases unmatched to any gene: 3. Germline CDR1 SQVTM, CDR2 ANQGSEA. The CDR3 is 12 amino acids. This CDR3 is CSGTGGFDTQYF. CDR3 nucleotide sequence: TGCAGCGGGACAGGGGGCTTTGATACGCAGTATTTT.

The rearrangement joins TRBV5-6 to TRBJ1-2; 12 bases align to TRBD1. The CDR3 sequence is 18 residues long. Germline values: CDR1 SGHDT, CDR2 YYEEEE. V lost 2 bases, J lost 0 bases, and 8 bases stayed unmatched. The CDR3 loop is CASSFFWDRGPTNYGYTF. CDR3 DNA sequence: TGTGCCAGCAGCTTCTTTTGGGACAGGGGGCCGACTAACTATGGCTACACCTTC. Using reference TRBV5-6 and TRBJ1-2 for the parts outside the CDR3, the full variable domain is DAGVTQSPTHLIKTRGQQVTLRCSPKSGHDTVSWYQQALGQGPQFIFQYYEEEERQRGNFPDRFSGHQFPNYSSELNVNALLLGDSALYLCASSFFWDRGPTNYGYTFGSGTRLTVV.

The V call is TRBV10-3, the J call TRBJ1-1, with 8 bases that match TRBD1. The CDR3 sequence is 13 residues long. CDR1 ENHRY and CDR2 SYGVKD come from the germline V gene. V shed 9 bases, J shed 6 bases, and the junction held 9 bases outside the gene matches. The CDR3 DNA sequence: TGTGCCATACGAGGACAGGGATCACCTGAAGCTTTCTTT. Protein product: CAIRGQGSPEAFF.

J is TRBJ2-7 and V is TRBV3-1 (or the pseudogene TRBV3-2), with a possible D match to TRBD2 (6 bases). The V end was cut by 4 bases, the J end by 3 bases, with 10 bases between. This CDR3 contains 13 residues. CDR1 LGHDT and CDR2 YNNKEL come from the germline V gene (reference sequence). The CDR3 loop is CASSRNSGYEQYF. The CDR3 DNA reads TGTGCCAGCAGCCGAAATAGCGGCTACGAGCAGTACTTC.

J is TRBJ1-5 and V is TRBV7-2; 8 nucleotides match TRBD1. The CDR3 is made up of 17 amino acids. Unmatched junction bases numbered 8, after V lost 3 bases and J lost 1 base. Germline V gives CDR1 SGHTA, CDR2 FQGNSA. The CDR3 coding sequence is TGTGCCAGCAGCTTTTCAGGGGGCGGAATGAGCAATCAGCCCCAGCATTTT. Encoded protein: CASSFSGGGMSNQPQHF.

The CDR3 spells CASSPDLGDTIYF. Written as DNA, the CDR3 is TGTGCCAGCAGCCCCGACCTAGGGGACACCATATATTTT. The chain uses TRBV9 and TRBJ1-3; possible D gene TRBD1, 5 bases. Per the germline V gene, CDR1 is SGDLS and CDR2 is YYNGEE. The CDR3 consists of 13 residues. V shed 4 bases and J shed 8 bases, with 13 bases lying between them.

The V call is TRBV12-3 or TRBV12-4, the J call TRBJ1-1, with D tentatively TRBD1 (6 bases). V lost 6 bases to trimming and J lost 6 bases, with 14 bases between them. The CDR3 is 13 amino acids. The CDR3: CASSRRGGPEAFF. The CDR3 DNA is TGTGCCAGCAGCCGTAGGGGGGGACCTGAAGCTTTCTTT.

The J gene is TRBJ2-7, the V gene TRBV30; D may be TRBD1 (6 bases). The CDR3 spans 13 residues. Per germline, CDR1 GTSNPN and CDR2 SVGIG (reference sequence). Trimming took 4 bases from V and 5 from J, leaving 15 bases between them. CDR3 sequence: CAWTLQGKDEQYF. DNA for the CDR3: TGTGCCTGGACCTTACAGGGTAAGGACGAGCAGTACTTC.

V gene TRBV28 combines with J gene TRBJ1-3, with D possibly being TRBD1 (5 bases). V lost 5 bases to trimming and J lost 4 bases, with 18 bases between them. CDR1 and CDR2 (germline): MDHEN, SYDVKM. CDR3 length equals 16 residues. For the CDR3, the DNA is TGTGCCAGCAGTGCGCCGGCCGGGGGTTCGGGAAACACCATATATTTT. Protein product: CASSAPAGGSGNTIYF.

The DNA of the CDR3 is TGTGCCATCAGTGAGTGGGGACAGGGAGATGGCTACACCTTC. Translation: CAISEWGQGDGYTF. V and J are TRBV10-3 and TRBJ1-2; 9 bases agree with TRBD1. The CDR3 is made up of 14 amino acids. The J segment lost 6 bases and the V segment lost 1 base, leaving 3 bases of the junction unmatched. Germline V lookup: CDR1 ENHRY, CDR2 SYGVKD.

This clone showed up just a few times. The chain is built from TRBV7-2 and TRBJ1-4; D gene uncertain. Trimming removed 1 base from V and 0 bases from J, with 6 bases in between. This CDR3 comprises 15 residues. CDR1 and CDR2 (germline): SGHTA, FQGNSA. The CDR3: CASSLGAATNEKLFF. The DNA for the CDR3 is TGTGCCAGCAGCTTAGGGGCAGCAACTAATGAAAAACTGTTTTTT.

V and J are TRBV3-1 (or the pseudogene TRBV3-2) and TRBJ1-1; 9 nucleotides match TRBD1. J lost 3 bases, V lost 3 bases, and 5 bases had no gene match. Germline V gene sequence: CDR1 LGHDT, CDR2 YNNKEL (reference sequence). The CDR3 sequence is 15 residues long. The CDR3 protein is CASSHSGTGHTEAFF. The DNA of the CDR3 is TGTGCCAGCAGCCATTCCGGGACAGGGCACACTGAAGCTTTCTTT.

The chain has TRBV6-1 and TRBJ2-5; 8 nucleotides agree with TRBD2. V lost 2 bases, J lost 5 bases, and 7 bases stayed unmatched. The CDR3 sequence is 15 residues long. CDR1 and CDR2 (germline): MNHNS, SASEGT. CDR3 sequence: CASSENPSGGETQYF. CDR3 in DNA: TGTGCCAGCAGTGAAAATCCGAGCGGGGGCGAGACCCAGTACTTC.

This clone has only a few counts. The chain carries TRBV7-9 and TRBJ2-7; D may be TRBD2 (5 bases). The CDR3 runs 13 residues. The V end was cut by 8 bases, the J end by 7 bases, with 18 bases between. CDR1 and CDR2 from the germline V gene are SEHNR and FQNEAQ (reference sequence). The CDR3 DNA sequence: TGTGCCAGCGCTAAATCGGGGATAGGAGAGCAGTACTTC. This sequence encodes CASAKSGIGEQYF. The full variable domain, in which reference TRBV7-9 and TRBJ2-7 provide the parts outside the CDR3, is DTGVSQNPRHKITKRGQNVTFRCDPISEHNRLYWYRQTLGQGPEFLTYFQNEAQLEKSRLLSDRFSAERPKGSFSTLEIQRTEQGDSAMYLCASAKSGIGEQYFGPGTRLTVT.

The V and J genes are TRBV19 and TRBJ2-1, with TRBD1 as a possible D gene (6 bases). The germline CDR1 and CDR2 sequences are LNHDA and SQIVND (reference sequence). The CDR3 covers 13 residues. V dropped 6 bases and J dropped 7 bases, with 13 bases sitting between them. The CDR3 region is CASRKNRENEQFF. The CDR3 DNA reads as TGTGCCAGTAGGAAGAACAGGGAAAATGAGCAGTTCTTC.

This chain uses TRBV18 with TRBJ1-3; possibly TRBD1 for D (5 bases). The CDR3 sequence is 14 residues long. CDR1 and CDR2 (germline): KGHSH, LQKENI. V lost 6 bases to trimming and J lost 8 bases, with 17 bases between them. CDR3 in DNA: TGTGCCAGCTCTTCCTTCCAGGGATCGGACACCATATATTTT. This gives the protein CASSSFQGSDTIYF.

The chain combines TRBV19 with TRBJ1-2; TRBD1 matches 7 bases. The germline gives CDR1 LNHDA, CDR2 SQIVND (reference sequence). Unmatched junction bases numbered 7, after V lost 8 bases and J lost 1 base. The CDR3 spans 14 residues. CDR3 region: CASSQTGINYGYTF. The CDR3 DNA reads TGTGCCAGTTCCCAGACAGGGATTAACTATGGCTACACCTTC. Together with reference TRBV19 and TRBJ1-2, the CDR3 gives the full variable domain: DGGITQSPKYLFRKEGQNVTLSCEQNLNHDAMYWYRQDPGQGLRLIYYSQIVNDFQKGDIAEGYSVSREKKESFPLTVTSAQKNPTAFYLCASSQTGINYGYTFGSGTRLTVV.

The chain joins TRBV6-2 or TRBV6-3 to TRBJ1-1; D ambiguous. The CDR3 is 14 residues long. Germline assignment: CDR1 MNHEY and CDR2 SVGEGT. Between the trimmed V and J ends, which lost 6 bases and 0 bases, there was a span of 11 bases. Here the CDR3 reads CASSRLDLNTEAFF. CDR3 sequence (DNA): TGTGCCAGCAGCCGACTGGATTTGAACACTGAAGCTTTCTTT.

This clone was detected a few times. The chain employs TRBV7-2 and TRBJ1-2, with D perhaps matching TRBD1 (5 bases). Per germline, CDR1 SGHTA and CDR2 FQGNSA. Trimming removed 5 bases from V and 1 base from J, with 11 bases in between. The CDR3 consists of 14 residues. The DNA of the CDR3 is TGTGCCAGCAGCCGGGGGGGTGGTAACTATGGCTACACCTTC. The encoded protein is CASSRGGGNYGYTF.

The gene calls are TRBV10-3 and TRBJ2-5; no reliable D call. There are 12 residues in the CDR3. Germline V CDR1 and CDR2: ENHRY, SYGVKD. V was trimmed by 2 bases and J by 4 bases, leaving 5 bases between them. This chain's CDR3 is CAISEPRETQYF. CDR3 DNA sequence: TGTGCCATCAGTGAGCCCCGAGAGACCCAGTACTTC.

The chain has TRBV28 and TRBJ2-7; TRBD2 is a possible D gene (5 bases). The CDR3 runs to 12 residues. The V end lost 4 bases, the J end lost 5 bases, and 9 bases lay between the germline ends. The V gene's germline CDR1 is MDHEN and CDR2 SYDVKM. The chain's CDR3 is CASSSPGNEQYV. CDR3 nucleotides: TGTGCCAGCAGTTCCCCGGGGAACGAGCAGTACGTC.

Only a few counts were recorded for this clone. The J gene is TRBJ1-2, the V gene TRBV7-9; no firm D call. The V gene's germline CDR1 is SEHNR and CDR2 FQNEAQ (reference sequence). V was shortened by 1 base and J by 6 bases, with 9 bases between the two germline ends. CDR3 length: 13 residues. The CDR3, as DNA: TGTGCCAGCAGCTTAGATCTCGGGAATGGCTACACCTTC. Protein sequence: CASSLDLGNGYTF.

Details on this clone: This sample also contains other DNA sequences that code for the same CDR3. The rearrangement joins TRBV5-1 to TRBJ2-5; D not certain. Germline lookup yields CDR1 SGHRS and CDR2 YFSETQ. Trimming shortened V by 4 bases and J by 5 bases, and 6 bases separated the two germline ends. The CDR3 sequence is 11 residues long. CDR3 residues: CASSLLETQYF. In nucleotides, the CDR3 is TGCGCCAGCAGCCTGTTGGAGACCCAGTACTTC.

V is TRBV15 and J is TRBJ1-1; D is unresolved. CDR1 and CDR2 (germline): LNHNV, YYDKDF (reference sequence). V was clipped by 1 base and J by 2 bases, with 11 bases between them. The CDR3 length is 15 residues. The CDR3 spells CATSRVIEGNTEAFF. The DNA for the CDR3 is TGTGCCACCAGCAGAGTAATCGAGGGAAACACTGAAGCTTTCTTT.

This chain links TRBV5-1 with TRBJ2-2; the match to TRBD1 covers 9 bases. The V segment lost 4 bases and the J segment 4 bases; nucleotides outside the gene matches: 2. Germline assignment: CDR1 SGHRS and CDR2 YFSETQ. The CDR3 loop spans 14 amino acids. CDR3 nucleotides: TGCGCCAGCAGCCCGGGACAGGGCACCGGGGAGCTGTTTTTT. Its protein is CASSPGQGTGELFF.

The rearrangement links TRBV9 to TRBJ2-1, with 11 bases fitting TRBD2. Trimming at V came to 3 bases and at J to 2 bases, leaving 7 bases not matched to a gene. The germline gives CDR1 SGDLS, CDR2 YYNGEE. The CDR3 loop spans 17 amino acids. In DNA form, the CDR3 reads TGTGCCAGCAGCGCCCAACTAGCGGGGGACCCCTACAATGAGCAGTTCTTC. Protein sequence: CASSAQLAGDPYNEQFF.

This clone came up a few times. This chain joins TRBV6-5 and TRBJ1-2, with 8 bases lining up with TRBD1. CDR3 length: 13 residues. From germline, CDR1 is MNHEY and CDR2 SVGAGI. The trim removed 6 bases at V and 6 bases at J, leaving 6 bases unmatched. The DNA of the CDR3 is TGTGCCAGCAGGACAGGGGCCCCGGATGGCTACACCTTC. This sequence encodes CASRTGAPDGYTF.